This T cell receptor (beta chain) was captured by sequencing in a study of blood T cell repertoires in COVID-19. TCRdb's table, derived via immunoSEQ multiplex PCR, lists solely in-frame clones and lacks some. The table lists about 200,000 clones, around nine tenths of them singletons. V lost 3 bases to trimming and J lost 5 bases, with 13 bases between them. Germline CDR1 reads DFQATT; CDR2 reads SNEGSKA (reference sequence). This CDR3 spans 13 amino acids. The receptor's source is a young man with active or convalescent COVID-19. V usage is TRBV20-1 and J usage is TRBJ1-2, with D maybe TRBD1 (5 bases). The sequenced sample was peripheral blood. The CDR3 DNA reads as TGCAGTGCTAGTCAGGGAGGAGGGTATGGCTACACCTTC. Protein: CSASQGGGYGYTF.